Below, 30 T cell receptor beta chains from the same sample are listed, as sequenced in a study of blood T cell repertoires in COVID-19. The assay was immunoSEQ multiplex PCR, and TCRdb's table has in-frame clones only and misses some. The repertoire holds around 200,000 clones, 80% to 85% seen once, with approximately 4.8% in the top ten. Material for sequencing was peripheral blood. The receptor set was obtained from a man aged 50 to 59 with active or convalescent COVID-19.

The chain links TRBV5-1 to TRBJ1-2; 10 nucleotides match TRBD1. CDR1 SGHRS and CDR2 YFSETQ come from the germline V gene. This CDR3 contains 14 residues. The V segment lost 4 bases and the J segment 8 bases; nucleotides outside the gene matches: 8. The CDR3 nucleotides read TGCGCCAGCAGCGAGGGGACAGGGGTGCACGGCTACACCTTC. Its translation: CASSEGTGVHGYTF.

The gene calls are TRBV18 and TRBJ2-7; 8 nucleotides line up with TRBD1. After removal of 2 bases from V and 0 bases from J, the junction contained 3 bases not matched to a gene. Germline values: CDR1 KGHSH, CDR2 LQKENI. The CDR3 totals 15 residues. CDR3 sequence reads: CASSPIGQGSYEQYF. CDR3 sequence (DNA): TGTGCCAGCTCACCAATCGGACAGGGCTCCTACGAGCAGTACTTC.

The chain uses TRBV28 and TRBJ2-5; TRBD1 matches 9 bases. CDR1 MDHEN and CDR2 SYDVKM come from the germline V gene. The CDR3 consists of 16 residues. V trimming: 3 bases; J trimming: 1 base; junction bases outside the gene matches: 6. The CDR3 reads CASSLGGTGIQETQYF. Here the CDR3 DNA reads TGTGCCAGCAGTTTGGGCGGGACAGGGATCCAAGAGACCCAGTACTTC.

The CDR3 DNA sequence: TGTGCCAGCAGCGAACTGACGACAGGGACAGATACGCAGTATTTT. It specifies CASSELTTGTDTQYF. The V call is TRBV9, the J call TRBJ2-3; the match to TRBD1 covers 7 bases. The CDR3 loop spans 15 amino acids. Germline V gene lookup returns CDR1 SGDLS and CDR2 YYNGEE. V dropped 3 bases and J dropped 3; count of bases not matched to a gene: 7. Full variable domain (remainder filled in from reference TRBV9 and TRBJ2-3): DSGVTQTPKHLITATGQRVTLRCSPRSGDLSVYWYQQSLDQGLQFLIQYYNGEERAKGNILERFSAQQFPDLHSELNLSSLELGDSALYFCASSELTTGTDTQYFGPGTRLTVL.

CDR3 sequence: CSVEKQGGETQYF. In nucleotides, the CDR3 is TGCAGCGTTGAGAAACAGGGGGGTGAGACCCAGTACTTC. This rearrangement joins TRBV29-1 to TRBJ2-5; TRBD1 agrees at 8 bases. The germline CDR1 and CDR2 sequences are SQVTM and ANQGSEA. CDR3 length: 13 amino acids. V lost 3 bases to trimming and J lost 5 bases; unmatched junction nucleotides: 5.

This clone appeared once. The CDR3 is CATSEPSQNQPQHF. The CDR3 DNA is TGTGCCACCAGTGAACCGTCACAGAATCAGCCCCAGCATTTT. This chain uses TRBV24-1 with TRBJ1-5; D remains unclear. V was shortened by 4 bases and J by 4 bases, with 10 bases between the two germline ends. CDR3 size: 14 residues. The germline V gene encodes CDR1 KGHDR and CDR2 SFDVKD.

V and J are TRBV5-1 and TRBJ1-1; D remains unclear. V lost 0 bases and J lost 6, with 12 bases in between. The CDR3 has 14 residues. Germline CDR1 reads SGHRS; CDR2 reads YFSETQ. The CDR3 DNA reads TGCGCCAGCAGCTTGGACGGAGCGTCCCCTGAAGCTTTCTTT. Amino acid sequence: CASSLDGASPEAFF.

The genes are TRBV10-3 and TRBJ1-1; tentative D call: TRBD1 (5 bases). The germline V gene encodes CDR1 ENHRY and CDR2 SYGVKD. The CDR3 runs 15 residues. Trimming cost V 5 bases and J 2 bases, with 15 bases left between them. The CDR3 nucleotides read TGTGCCATCAGTCTTAGGGGTGTTGGTAACACTGAAGCTTTCTTT. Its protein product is CAISLRGVGNTEAFF.

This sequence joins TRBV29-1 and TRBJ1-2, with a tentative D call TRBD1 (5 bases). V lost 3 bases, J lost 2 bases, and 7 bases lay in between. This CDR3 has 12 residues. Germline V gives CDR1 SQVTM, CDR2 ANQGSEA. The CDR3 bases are TGCAGCGTTGAGACAGCAAACTATGGCTACACCTTC. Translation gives CSVETANYGYTF.

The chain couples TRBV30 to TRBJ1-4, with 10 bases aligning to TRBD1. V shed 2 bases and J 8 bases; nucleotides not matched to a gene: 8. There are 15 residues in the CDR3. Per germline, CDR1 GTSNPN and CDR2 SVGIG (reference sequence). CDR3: CAWSLSDRGNEKLFF. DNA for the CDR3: TGTGCCTGGAGTCTATCGGACAGGGGGAACGAAAAACTGTTTTTT. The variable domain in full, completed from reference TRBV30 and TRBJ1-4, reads SQTIHQWPATLVQPVGSPLSLECTVEGTSNPNLYWYRQAAGRGLQLLFYSVGIGQISSEVPQNLSASRPQDRQFILSSKKLLLSDSGFYLCAWSLSDRGNEKLFFGSGTQLSVL.

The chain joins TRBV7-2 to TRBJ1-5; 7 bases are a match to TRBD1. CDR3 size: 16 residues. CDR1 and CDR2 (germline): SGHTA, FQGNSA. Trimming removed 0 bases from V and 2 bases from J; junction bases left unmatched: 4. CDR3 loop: CASSLAGGRGNQPQHF. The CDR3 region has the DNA TGTGCCAGCAGCTTAGCAGGGGGCCGAGGCAATCAGCCCCAGCATTTT.

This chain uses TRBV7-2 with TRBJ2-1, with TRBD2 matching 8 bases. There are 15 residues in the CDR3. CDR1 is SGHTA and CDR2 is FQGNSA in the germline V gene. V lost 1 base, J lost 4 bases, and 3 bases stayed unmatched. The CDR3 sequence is CASSLVAGPYNEQFF. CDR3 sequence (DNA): TGTGCCAGCAGCTTAGTAGCGGGGCCGTACAATGAGCAGTTCTTC.

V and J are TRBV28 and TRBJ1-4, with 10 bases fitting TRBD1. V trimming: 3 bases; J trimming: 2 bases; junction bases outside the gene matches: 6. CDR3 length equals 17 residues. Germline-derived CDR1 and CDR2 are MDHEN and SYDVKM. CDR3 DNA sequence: TGTGCCAGCAGTTTGTGGACAGGGGGTTTCACTAATGAAAAACTGTTTTTT. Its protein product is CASSLWTGGFTNEKLFF. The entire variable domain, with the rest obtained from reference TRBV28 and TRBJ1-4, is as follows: DVKVTQSSRYLVKRTGEKVFLECVQDMDHENMFWYRQDPGLGLRLIYFSYDVKMKEKGDIPEGYSVSREKKERFSLILESASTNQTSMYLCASSLWTGGFTNEKLFFGSGTQLSVL.

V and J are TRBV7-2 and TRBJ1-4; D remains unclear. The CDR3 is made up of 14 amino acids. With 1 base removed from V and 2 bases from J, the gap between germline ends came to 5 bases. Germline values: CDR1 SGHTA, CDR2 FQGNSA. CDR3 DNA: TGTGCCAGCAGCTTAGTGTCGACTAATGAAAAACTGTTTTTT. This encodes CASSLVSTNEKLFF.

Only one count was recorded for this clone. The CDR3 here is CASSLRGSILYGYTF. The CDR3 coding sequence is TGTGCCAGCAGCTTAAGGGGCTCAATCCTCTATGGCTACACCTTC. The genes are TRBV13 and TRBJ1-2, with a weak D call TRBD1 (5 bases). Trimming cost V 2 bases and J 4 bases, with 14 bases left between them. Germline assignment: CDR1 PRHDT and CDR2 FYEKMQ (reference sequence). The CDR3 is made up of 15 amino acids.

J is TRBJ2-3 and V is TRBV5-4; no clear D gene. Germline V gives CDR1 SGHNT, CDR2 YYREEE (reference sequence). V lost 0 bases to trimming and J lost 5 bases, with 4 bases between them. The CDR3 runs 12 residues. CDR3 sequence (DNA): TGTGCCAGCAGCTTGGTCAAAGATACGCAGTATTTT. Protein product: CASSLVKDTQYF.

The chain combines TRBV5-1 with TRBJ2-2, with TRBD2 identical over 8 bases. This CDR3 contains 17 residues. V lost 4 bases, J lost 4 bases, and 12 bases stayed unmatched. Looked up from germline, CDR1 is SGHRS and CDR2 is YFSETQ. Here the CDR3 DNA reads TGCGCCAGCAGCCTACGGGAGGGGGTCCCCCCCACCGGGGAGCTGTTTTTT. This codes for CASSLREGVPPTGELFF.

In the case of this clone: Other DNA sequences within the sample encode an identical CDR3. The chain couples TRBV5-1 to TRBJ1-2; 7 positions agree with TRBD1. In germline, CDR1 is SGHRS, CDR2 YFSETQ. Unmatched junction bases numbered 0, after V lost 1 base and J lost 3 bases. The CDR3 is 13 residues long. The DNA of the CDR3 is TGCGCCAGCAGCTTGACAGGGGACTATGGCTACACCTTC. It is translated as CASSLTGDYGYTF.

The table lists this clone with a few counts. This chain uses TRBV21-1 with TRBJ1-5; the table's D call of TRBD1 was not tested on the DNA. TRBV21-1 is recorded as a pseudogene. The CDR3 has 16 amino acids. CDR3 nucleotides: TGTGCCAGCAGCAAAACTGCCAGGGGGGGCAATCAGCCCCAGCATTTT. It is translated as CASSKTARGGNQPQHF.

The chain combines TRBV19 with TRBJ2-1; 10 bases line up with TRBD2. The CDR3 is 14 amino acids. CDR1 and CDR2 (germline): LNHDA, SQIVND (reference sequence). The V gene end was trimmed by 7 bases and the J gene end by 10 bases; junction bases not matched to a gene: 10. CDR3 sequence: CASTMLAGEGEQFF. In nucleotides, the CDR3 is TGTGCCAGTACTATGCTAGCGGGGGAAGGGGAGCAGTTCTTC. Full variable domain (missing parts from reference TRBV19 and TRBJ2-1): DGGITQSPKYLFRKEGQNVTLSCEQNLNHDAMYWYRQDPGQGLRLIYYSQIVNDFQKGDIAEGYSVSREKKESFPLTVTSAQKNPTAFYLCASTMLAGEGEQFFGPGTRLTVL.

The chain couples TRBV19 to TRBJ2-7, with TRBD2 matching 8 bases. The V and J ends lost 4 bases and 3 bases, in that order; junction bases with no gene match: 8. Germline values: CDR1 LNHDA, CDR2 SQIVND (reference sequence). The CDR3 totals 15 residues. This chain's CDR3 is CASSRGVAGHYEQYF. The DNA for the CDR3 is TGTGCCAGTAGTAGGGGGGTAGCGGGGCACTACGAGCAGTACTTC.

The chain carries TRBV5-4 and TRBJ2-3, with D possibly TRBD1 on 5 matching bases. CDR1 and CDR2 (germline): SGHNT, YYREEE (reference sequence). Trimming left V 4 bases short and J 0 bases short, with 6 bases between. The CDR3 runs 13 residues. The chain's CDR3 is CASSPGSTDTQYF. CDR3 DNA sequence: TGTGCCAGCAGCCCAGGGAGCACAGATACGCAGTATTTT.

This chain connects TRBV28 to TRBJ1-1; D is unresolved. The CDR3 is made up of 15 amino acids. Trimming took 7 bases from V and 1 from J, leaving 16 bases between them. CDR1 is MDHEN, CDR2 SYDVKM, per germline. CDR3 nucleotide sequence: TGTGCCAGCACGGTGGGCAGCCGCCGGAACACTGAAGCTTTCTTT. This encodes CASTVGSRRNTEAFF.

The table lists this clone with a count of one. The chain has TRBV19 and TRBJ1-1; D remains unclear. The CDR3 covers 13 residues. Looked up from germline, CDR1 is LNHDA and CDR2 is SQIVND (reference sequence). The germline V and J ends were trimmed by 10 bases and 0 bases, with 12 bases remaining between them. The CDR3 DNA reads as TGTGCCACCTCCCCGAGCCTGAACACTGAAGCTTTCTTT. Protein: CATSPSLNTEAFF. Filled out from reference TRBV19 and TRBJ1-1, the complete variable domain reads DGGITQSPKYLFRKEGQNVTLSCEQNLNHDAMYWYRQDPGQGLRLIYYSQIVNDFQKGDIAEGYSVSREKKESFPLTVTSAQKNPTAFYLCATSPSLNTEAFFGQGTRLTVV.

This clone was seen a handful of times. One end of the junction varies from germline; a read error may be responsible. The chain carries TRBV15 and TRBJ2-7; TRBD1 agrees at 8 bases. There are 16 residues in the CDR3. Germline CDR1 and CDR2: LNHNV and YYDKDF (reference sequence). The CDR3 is CATSDPRTGSSYGQYF. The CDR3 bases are TGTGCCACCAGCGATCCTAGGACAGGGAGCTCCTACGGGCAGTACTTC.

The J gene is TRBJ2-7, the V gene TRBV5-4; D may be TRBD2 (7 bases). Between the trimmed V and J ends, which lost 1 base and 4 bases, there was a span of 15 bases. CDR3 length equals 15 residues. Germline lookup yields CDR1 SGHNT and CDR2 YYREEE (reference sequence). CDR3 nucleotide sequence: TGTGCCAGCAGCTTGTCTAGCGGACAGCCTTACGAGCAGTACTTC. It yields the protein CASSLSSGQPYEQYF.

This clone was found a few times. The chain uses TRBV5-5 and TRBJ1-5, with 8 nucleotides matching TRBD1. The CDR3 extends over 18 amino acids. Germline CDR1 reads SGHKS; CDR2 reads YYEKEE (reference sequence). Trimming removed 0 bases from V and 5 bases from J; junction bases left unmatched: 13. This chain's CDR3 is CASSLASLGQDFYQPQHF. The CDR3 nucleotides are TGTGCCAGCAGCTTGGCCAGTTTGGGACAGGATTTCTATCAGCCCCAGCATTTT.

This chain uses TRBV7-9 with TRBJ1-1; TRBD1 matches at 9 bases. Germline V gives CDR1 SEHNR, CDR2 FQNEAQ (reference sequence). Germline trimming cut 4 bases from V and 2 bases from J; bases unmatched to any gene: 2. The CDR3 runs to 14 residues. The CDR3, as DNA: TGTGCCAGCAGCTGGACAGGGGTAAACACTGAAGCTTTCTTT. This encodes CASSWTGVNTEAFF.

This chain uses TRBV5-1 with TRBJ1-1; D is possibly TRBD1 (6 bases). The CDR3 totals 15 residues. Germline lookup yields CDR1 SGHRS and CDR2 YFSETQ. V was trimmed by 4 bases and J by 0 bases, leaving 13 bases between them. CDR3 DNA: TGCGCCAGCAGCGGAATAACAGGGCTGAACACTGAAGCTTTCTTT. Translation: CASSGITGLNTEAFF.

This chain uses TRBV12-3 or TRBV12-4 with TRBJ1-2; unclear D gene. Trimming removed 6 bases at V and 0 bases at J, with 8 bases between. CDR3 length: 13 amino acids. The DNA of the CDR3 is TGTGCCAGCAGGAAAACACCTAACTATGGCTACACCTTC. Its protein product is CASRKTPNYGYTF.